Below are 32 T cell receptor beta chains sequenced from a single sample in a study of a mutant IDH1 vaccine in newly diagnosed glioma. Specified time point: baseline, week 1 (first vaccination visit). Treatment indicated: pre-vaccination baseline after standard-of-care therapy. Profiled with immunoSEQ multiplex PCR; TCRdb holds only in-frame clones, not every one. The table records tens of thousands of clones, about nine tenths of them present only once. This sample comprised PBMCs, obtained from a glioma patient treated with radiotherapy, temozolomide or both. Receptors originate from a man aged 35-49 years with glioma.

A single count supports this clone. This sequence joins TRBV5-1 and TRBJ2-3; 8 bases are a match to TRBD2. CDR1 SGHRS and CDR2 YFSETQ come from the germline V gene. The ends lost 0 bases at V and 3 bases at J; junction bases unmatched: 6. The CDR3 sequence is 16 residues long. CDR3 sequence (DNA): TGCGCCAGCAGCTTGGAGGGTCGGGAGGGGACAGATACGCAGTATTTT. This encodes CASSLEGREGTDTQYF.

V usage is TRBV6-4 and J usage is TRBJ1-4; D remains unclear. V lost 4 bases, J lost 6 bases, and 15 bases lay in between. CDR1 MRHNA and CDR2 SNTAGT come from the germline V gene. CDR3 length equals 15 residues. Written as DNA, the CDR3 is TGTGCCAGCAGTGCGGAACAGCCTGGGGATGAAAAACTGTTTTTT. Encoded protein: CASSAEQPGDEKLFF.

This chain uses TRBV7-2 with TRBJ2-3; TRBD1 matches at 7 bases. The CDR3 length is 13 residues. After removal of 1 base from V and 5 bases from J, the junction contained 0 bases not matched to a gene. CDR1 and CDR2 from the germline V gene are SGHTA and FQGNSA. CDR3 sequence: CASSLDRGDTQYF. The DNA for the CDR3 is TGTGCCAGCAGCTTAGACAGGGGAGATACGCAGTATTTT.

The chain uses TRBV6-1 and TRBJ2-5; D is unresolved. The V and J ends lost 4 bases and 1 base respectively, with 16 bases between them. The CDR3 runs to 16 residues. Germline values: CDR1 MNHNS, CDR2 SASEGT. The CDR3 DNA sequence: TGTGCCAGCAGTGCCCGTAGGTCGGGCGCCCAAGAGACCCAGTACTTC. It is translated as CASSARRSGAQETQYF.

This clone was seen just once. The chain has TRBV5-4 and TRBJ2-3, with D possibly matching TRBD2 (6 bases). The CDR3 has 16 residues. With 0 bases removed from V and 4 bases from J, the gap between germline ends came to 15 bases. Germline V gives CDR1 SGHNT, CDR2 YYREEE (reference sequence). The CDR3 bases are TGTGCCAGCAGCTTGGTGTTTACGGGAGCGGCAGATACGCAGTATTTT. Translation gives CASSLVFTGAADTQYF.

The chain employs TRBV18 and TRBJ2-1; D may be TRBD2 (5 bases). Germline lookup yields CDR1 KGHSH and CDR2 LQKENI. V was shortened by 3 bases and J by 4 bases, with 16 bases between the two germline ends. The CDR3 is 16 amino acids. The CDR3 DNA is TGTGCCAGCTCACCGCGTATTATTAGCGCGTACAATGAGCAGTTCTTC. As protein: CASSPRIISAYNEQFF.

V gene TRBV6-4 combines with J gene TRBJ2-6; D is perhaps TRBD1 (6 bases). The CDR3 runs to 15 residues. The V end was cut by 5 bases, the J end by 2 bases, with 10 bases between. The germline V gene has CDR1 MRHNA and CDR2 SNTAGT. The CDR3 sequence is CASSLQGAGANVLTF. CDR3 DNA: TGTGCCAGCAGTCTACAGGGTGCTGGGGCCAACGTCCTGACTTTC.

The V gene is TRBV27, the J gene TRBJ2-7; 11 positions match TRBD2. From germline, CDR1 is MNHEY and CDR2 SMNVEV (reference sequence). This CDR3 is 15 amino acids long. V lost 6 bases, J lost 4 bases, and 8 bases stayed unmatched. The CDR3 sequence is CASRRTGTSGYEQYF. Written as DNA, the CDR3 is TGTGCCAGCAGACGAACCGGGACTAGCGGATACGAGCAGTACTTC.

CDR3 bases: TGTGCAAGTCGCTTAAGGTCTGGGGACGAGGCTTTCTTT. Protein: CASRLRSGDEAFF. This chain connects TRBV12-2 to TRBJ1-1. TRBV12-2 is reported as a pseudogene. The CDR3 runs to 13 residues.

V usage is TRBV19 and J usage is TRBJ2-7, with 8 bases lining up with TRBD2. CDR3 length: 16 amino acids. V lost 3 bases, J lost 0 bases, and 7 bases stayed unmatched. Looked up from germline, CDR1 is LNHDA and CDR2 is SQIVND (reference sequence). The CDR3 nucleotides are TGTGCCAGTAGTATTACCTTAGCGGGGAGCTCCTACGAGCAGTACTTC. Amino acid sequence: CASSITLAGSSYEQYF.

The chain combines TRBV4-1 with TRBJ2-1; TRBD2 matches at 7 bases. This CDR3 is built from 13 residues. J was trimmed by 2 bases and V by 8 bases; bases with no gene match: 3. Looked up from germline, CDR1 is MGHRA and CDR2 is YSYEKL. CDR3 sequence (DNA): TGCGCCAGCGGGACTACGGCCTACAATGAGCAGTTCTTC. Translated, it gives CASGTTAYNEQFF.

The gene calls are TRBV5-1 and TRBJ2-5; TRBD1 is a possible D gene (8 bases). The CDR3 is 14 residues long. Per the germline V gene, CDR1 is SGHRS and CDR2 is YFSETQ. V shed 4 bases and J shed 6 bases, with 16 bases lying between them. CDR3 coding DNA: TGCGCCAGCAGCCTGATACAGGGGGGGCAGACCCAGTACTTC. It specifies CASSLIQGGQTQYF.

This clone was detected once. The rearrangement links TRBV11-2 to TRBJ2-3; no clear D. The CDR3 spans 13 residues. The germline V and J ends were trimmed by 8 bases and 9 bases, with 18 bases remaining between them. The germline CDR1 and CDR2 sequences are SGHAT and FQNNGV. CDR3 bases: TGTGCCAGCTGCCTTACTTTCCGCCCCACGCAGTATTTT. As protein: CASCLTFRPTQYF. Filled out from reference TRBV11-2 and TRBJ2-3, the complete variable domain reads EAGVAQSPRYKIIEKRQSVAFWCNPISGHATLYWYQQILGQGPKLLIQFQNNGVVDDSQLPKDRFSAERLKGVDSTLKIQPAKLEDSAVYLCASCLTFRPTQYFGPGTRLTVL.

The chain combines TRBV6-1 with TRBJ1-1, with D hard to call. Looked up from germline, CDR1 is MNHNS and CDR2 is SASEGT. V shed 10 bases and J shed 5 bases, with 17 bases lying between them. The CDR3 has 13 residues. The CDR3 DNA reads as TGTGCCACCAAATTCTCCTGGGAGACTGAAGCTTTCTTT. It translates to CATKFSWETEAFF.

The rearrangement links TRBV13 to TRBJ2-3; 7 nucleotides agree with TRBD1. The CDR3 is made up of 15 amino acids. The V gene end was trimmed by 4 bases and the J gene end by 2 bases; junction bases not matched to a gene: 6. The germline CDR1 and CDR2 sequences are PRHDT and FYEKMQ (reference sequence). CDR3 DNA: TGTGCCAGCAGCTCACGACAGGGTTACACAGATACGCAGTATTTT. This encodes CASSSRQGYTDTQYF.

This clone was seen only a few times. The chain is built from TRBV21-1 and TRBJ1-5. TRBV21-1 is noted as a pseudogene. The CDR3 totals 13 residues. The CDR3 coding sequence is TGTGCCAGCAACCCTCCTCCTTATCAGCCCCAGCATTTT. Translating gives CASNPPPYQPQHF.

Here the CDR3 reads CASSSSSGRGEQFF. The CDR3 DNA sequence: TGTGCCAGTAGTTCCTCTAGCGGGAGGGGTGAGCAGTTCTTC. This rearrangement joins TRBV19 to TRBJ2-1; TRBD2 agrees at 12 bases. The CDR3 loop spans 14 amino acids. Trimming cost V 5 bases and J 9 bases; bases outside gene matches: 5. The germline CDR1 and CDR2 sequences are LNHDA and SQIVND (reference sequence).

This chain links TRBV7-9 with TRBJ1-1, with a tentative D call TRBD1 (5 bases). CDR3 length: 13 amino acids. Looked up from germline, CDR1 is SEHNR and CDR2 is FQNEAQ (reference sequence). Trimming took 5 bases from V and 3 from J, leaving 10 bases between them. CDR3 in amino acids: CASSQWGDTEAFF. The CDR3, as DNA: TGTGCCAGCAGCCAATGGGGGGACACTGAAGCTTTCTTT.

The sample holds a few counts of this clone. The J gene is TRBJ2-1, the V gene TRBV27, with 10 bases lining up with TRBD2. V dropped 5 bases and J dropped 0; count of bases not matched to a gene: 4. Looked up from germline, CDR1 is MNHEY and CDR2 is SMNVEV (reference sequence). The length of the CDR3 is 16 residues. The CDR3: CASSPLAGSSYNEQFF. The CDR3 bases are TGTGCCAGCAGTCCACTAGCGGGAAGCTCCTACAATGAGCAGTTCTTC.

The V gene is TRBV27, the J gene TRBJ2-2; a possible D gene is TRBD1 (5 bases). The CDR3 is 17 amino acids. In germline, CDR1 is MNHEY, CDR2 SMNVEV (reference sequence). Trimming removed 5 bases from V and 1 base from J, with 17 bases in between. CDR3 loop: CASSPPWGTVNTGELFF. The CDR3 region has the DNA TGTGCCAGCAGTCCCCCCTGGGGCACAGTGAACACCGGGGAGCTGTTTTTT.

The V call is TRBV11-2, the J call TRBJ1-5, with D maybe TRBD1 (6 bases). V was shortened by 1 base and J by 5 bases, with 15 bases between the two germline ends. This CDR3 has 16 residues. CDR1 SGHAT and CDR2 FQNNGV come from the germline V gene. The CDR3 DNA reads TGTGCCAGCAGCTTAGCTGGACAGTCGTTATATCAGCCCCAGCATTTT. Translating it yields CASSLAGQSLYQPQHF.

CDR3 region: CASSLERDGSYEQYF. CDR3 nucleotide sequence: TGTGCCAGCAGCTTAGAAAGGGACGGCTCCTACGAGCAGTACTTC. The rearrangement joins TRBV7-8 to TRBJ2-7; D may match TRBD1 or TRBD2 (5 bases each). Germline V gene lookup returns CDR1 SGHVS and CDR2 FQNEAQ. This CDR3 has 15 amino acids. Trimming took 1 base from V and 0 from J, leaving 10 bases between them.

The chain links TRBV5-1 to TRBJ2-6; D is undetermined. Germline V CDR1 and CDR2: SGHRS, YFSETQ. The CDR3 contains 15 residues. V was cut by 3 bases and J by 0 bases, with 7 bases left in between. CDR3 DNA sequence: TGCGCCAGCAGCTACGACTTCTCTGGGGCCAACGTCCTGACTTTC. Translated: CASSYDFSGANVLTF.

The V gene is TRBV7-9, the J gene TRBJ2-7; 7 bases fit TRBD2. CDR1 and CDR2 from the germline V gene are SEHNR and FQNEAQ (reference sequence). There are 12 residues in the CDR3. Unmatched junction bases numbered 10, after V lost 8 bases and J lost 9 bases. In DNA form, the CDR3 reads TGTGCCAGCTGCTATGGGGAGGGCGGGCAGTACTTC. It codes for CASCYGEGGQYF.

This clone has just one count. This chain links TRBV5-5 with TRBJ2-5; D might be TRBD1 or TRBD2, each matching 5 bases. There are 15 residues in the CDR3. V gave up 1 base and J gave up 2 bases, with 12 bases separating them. The germline CDR1 and CDR2 sequences are SGHKS and YYEKEE (reference sequence). CDR3 DNA sequence: TGTGCCAGCAGCTTGCAGGGAGAACCACAAGAGACCCAGTACTTC. This translates into CASSLQGEPQETQYF.

This clone was counted a few times. This sequence joins TRBV5-5 and TRBJ2-7, with 9 bases identical to TRBD1. This CDR3 is built from 15 residues. V gave up 3 bases and J gave up 0 bases; unmatched junction bases: 4. Germline loops: CDR1 SGHKS, CDR2 YYEKEE (reference sequence). The CDR3 bases are TGTGCCAGCAGCTCTCGGGACAGGGTCTCCTACGAGCAGTACTTC. It encodes CASSSRDRVSYEQYF. Full variable domain (remainder filled in from reference TRBV5-5 and TRBJ2-7): DAGVTQSPTHLIKTRGQQVTLRCSPISGHKSVSWYQQVLGQGPQFIFQYYEKEERGRGNFPDRFSARQFPNYSSELNVNALLLGDSALYLCASSSRDRVSYEQYFGPGTRLTVT.

The rearrangement joins TRBV27 to TRBJ2-7; D is unclear. CDR3 length: 15 residues. Per the germline V gene, CDR1 is MNHEY and CDR2 is SMNVEV (reference sequence). V shed 5 bases and J shed 0 bases, with 14 bases lying between them. CDR3 bases: TGTGCCAGCAGTCACGGGCCGACTCCCTCCTACGAGCAGTACTTC. As protein: CASSHGPTPSYEQYF.

This chain joins TRBV7-8 and TRBJ2-1; 7 nucleotides align to TRBD2. V lost 2 bases and J lost 5; bases outside the gene matches: 9. The germline V gene has CDR1 SGHVS and CDR2 FQNEAQ. This CDR3 contains 16 residues. The CDR3 sequence is CASSLQEGGLNNEQFF. The CDR3 DNA reads as TGTGCCAGCAGCTTACAAGAGGGAGGGCTAAACAATGAGCAGTTCTTC.

V and J are TRBV6-5 and TRBJ1-5; 8 bases agree with TRBD1. Germline V CDR1 and CDR2: MNHEY, SVGAGI. V shed 6 bases, J shed 5 bases, and the junction held 3 bases outside the gene matches. CDR3 length: 13 residues. The CDR3 DNA reads as TGTGCCAGCAGGGGACAGGACTATCAGCCCCAGCATTTT. Amino acid sequence: CASRGQDYQPQHF.

The chain is built from TRBV7-9 and TRBJ2-2, with a tentative D call TRBD2 (5 bases). The V gene's germline CDR1 is SEHNR and CDR2 FQNEAQ (reference sequence). The V end lost 6 bases, the J end lost 7 bases, and 12 bases lay between the germline ends. The CDR3 has 13 amino acids. DNA of the CDR3: TGTGCCAGCAGACTTACGGGGTTCGGGGAGCTGTTTTTT. It encodes CASRLTGFGELFF. Combining the CDR3 with reference TRBV7-9 and TRBJ2-2 gives the whole variable domain DTGVSQNPRHKITKRGQNVTFRCDPISEHNRLYWYRQTLGQGPEFLTYFQNEAQLEKSRLLSDRFSAERPKGSFSTLEIQRTEQGDSAMYLCASRLTGFGELFFGEGSRLTVL.

The V call is TRBV7-2, the J call TRBJ1-5, with D possibly matching TRBD1 (5 bases). Germline CDR1 SGHTA, CDR2 FQGNSA. The length of the CDR3 is 16 residues. The V end was cut by 1 base, the J end by 0 bases, with 10 bases between. The CDR3 reads CASSLDGAYSNQPQHF. The CDR3 DNA sequence: TGTGCCAGCAGCTTAGATGGGGCCTATAGCAATCAGCCCCAGCATTTT. Drawing the rest from reference TRBV7-2 and TRBJ1-5, the complete variable domain is GAGVSQSPSNKVTEKGKDVELRCDPISGHTALYWYRQSLGQGLEFLIYFQGNSAPDKSGLPSDRFSAERTGGSVSTLTIQRTQQEDSAVYLCASSLDGAYSNQPQHFGDGTRLSIL.

The chain links TRBV9 to TRBJ1-2, with D maybe TRBD1 (6 bases). The ends were cut back, 0 bases at V and 4 bases at J, with 7 bases in the middle. The CDR3 runs 13 residues. Per the germline V gene, CDR1 is SGDLS and CDR2 is YYNGEE. In nucleotides, the CDR3 is TGTGCCAGCAGCGTAGCAGGGGCCTATGGCTACACCTTC. Protein sequence: CASSVAGAYGYTF. Full variable domain (outside the CDR3, taken from reference TRBV9 and TRBJ1-2): DSGVTQTPKHLITATGQRVTLRCSPRSGDLSVYWYQQSLDQGLQFLIQYYNGEERAKGNILERFSAQQFPDLHSELNLSSLELGDSALYFCASSVAGAYGYTFGSGTRLTVV.